This T cell receptor beta chain originates from a study of low-dose radiotherapy and immunotherapy resistance in tumors. In the study overall: Doses of 0.5 Gy per fraction every 2 weeks, totaling 6.5 Gy, went to Cohort 1. Participants were given intravenous cyclophosphamide 200 mg/m2 every two weeks, one day before radiation and immunotherapy.

Alpha and beta chains were covered, as first-strand cDNA relied on TRAV- and TRBV-specific primers. The authors amplified TCRs for 20 to 25 PCR cycles with a constant-region primer and a V-primer adapter. Each CDR3 protein gets one entry after TCRdb re-called the reads with MiXCR. This sample yields roughly 56,000 distinct CDR3 sequences, of which about 23% are seen a single time; 5.5% to 8.5% belongs to the top ten. Time point: after trial treatment. The treatment was: LDRT plus nivolumab, ipilimumab, low-dose cyclophosphamide and aspirin (RACIN trial). Every donor was treated with nivolumab, ipilimumab, aspirin, low-dose cyclophosphamide and also low-dose radiotherapy. V gave up 1 base and J gave up 2 bases; unmatched junction bases: 7. CDR1 is DFQATT, CDR2 SNEGSKA, per germline (reference sequence). The CDR3 runs 16 residues. This clonotype was detected ten times or more.

The clonotype comes from a male donor with prostate cancer. The input for sequencing was PBMCs, taken after low-dose radiotherapy plus immunotherapy. This chain links TRBV20-1 with TRBJ1-2, with 10 bases lining up with TRBD1. In DNA, the CDR3 is TGCAGTGCTAGAGGGGACAGGGGATCGCAAAACTATGGCTACACCTTC. As protein: CSARGDRGSQNYGYTF.